This passage covers 22 T cell receptor beta chains from one sample sequenced in a study of read filtering for tumor transcriptome and immune sequencing. From approximately 430 ng of RNA, a library with molecular barcoded alpha/delta and beta/gamma adaptors was made. One entry per CDR3 protein results from TCRdb running MiXCR on the reads. The data show 40,000 or so distinct CDR3 sequences, 13% to 15% seen once. The sample taken for sequencing was a population of CD138-negative cells sorted from bone marrow. The receptors come from a donor aged 40 or over with multiple myeloma.

This clonotype was detected many times. V and J are TRBV5-1 and TRBJ2-5; D is uncertain. This CDR3 spans 17 amino acids. The germline gives CDR1 SGHRS, CDR2 YFSETQ. V was shortened by 0 bases and J by 5 bases, with 20 bases between the two germline ends. As DNA, the CDR3 is TGCGCCAGCAGCTTGGTATGGTCGACAAATCGCGAGGAGACCCAGTACTTC. Translating gives CASSLVWSTNREETQYF.

This clonotype was seen only a few times. This sequence may be a read error, since a much larger clone differs from it by one base. The chain is built from TRBV11-2 and TRBJ1-4, with a possible D match to TRBD1 (6 bases). Per germline, CDR1 SGHAT and CDR2 FQNNGV. The CDR3 length is 14 residues. Trimming took off 3 bases at V and 16 bases at J, with 21 bases between the two ends. CDR3 nucleotides: TGTGCCAGCAGCTTCGGGACCATTACAAAGGGGGGGTTTTTT. Amino acid sequence: CASSFGTITKGGFF.

This clonotype has at least ten counts. The chain combines TRBV7-3 with TRBJ2-1, with D unclear. Germline loops: CDR1 SGHTA, CDR2 FQGTGA. The CDR3 totals 13 residues. V was trimmed by 0 bases and J by 4 bases, leaving 4 bases between them. Written as DNA, the CDR3 is TGTGCCAGCAGCTTAACGCTTTACAATGAGCAGTTCTTC. This gives the protein CASSLTLYNEQFF.

The V and J genes are TRBV10-2 and TRBJ2-2, with 10 positions matching TRBD1. This CDR3 comprises 14 residues. Germline values: CDR1 WSHSY, CDR2 SAAADI. J was trimmed by 7 bases and V by 6 bases; bases with no gene match: 5. The DNA of the CDR3 is TGCGCCAGCAGCGACAGGGGGCGCGGCGGGGAGCTGTTTTTT. Its translation is CASSDRGRGGELFF.

This clonotype was counted many times. V is TRBV9 and J is TRBJ1-1; the D is unclear. There are 15 residues in the CDR3. V lost 3 bases and J 1 base, leaving 13 bases between the germline ends. Germline CDR1 is SGDLS and CDR2 is YYNGEE. CDR3 region: CASSGGWVKNTEAFF. CDR3 DNA: TGTGCCAGCAGCGGAGGGTGGGTGAAGAACACTGAAGCTTTCTTT.

This clonotype came up many times. CDR3 in amino acids: CAGSRSMNTEAFF. The CDR3 DNA reads TGTGCCGGAAGCAGAAGCATGAACACTGAAGCTTTCTTT. This chain connects TRBV19 to TRBJ1-1; unclear D gene. Trimming took off 11 bases at V and 0 bases at J, with 13 bases between the two ends. Germline V gene sequence: CDR1 LNHDA, CDR2 SQIVND (reference sequence). The CDR3 sequence is 13 residues long.

The sample holds many counts of this clonotype. The rearrangement uses TRBV9 and TRBJ2-1; weak D call: TRBD2 (5 bases). The V end lost 4 bases, the J end lost 7 bases, and 12 bases lay between the germline ends. The CDR3 contains 13 residues. The V gene's germline CDR1 is SGDLS and CDR2 YYNGEE. Written as DNA, the CDR3 is TGTGCCAGCAGCCCCCCAAGGAGGAATGAGCAGTTCTTC. Translated: CASSPPRRNEQFF.

This clonotype was counted once. With only one base between it and a far larger clone, this is likely a read error. V usage is TRBV7-2 and J usage is TRBJ2-1, with TRBD2 matching 7 bases. The CDR3 contains 16 residues. Per germline, CDR1 SGHTA and CDR2 FQGNSA. Trimming cost V 2 bases and J 4 bases; bases outside gene matches: 8. The CDR3 loop reads CASSLKRTSEYNEQFF. The CDR3 coding sequence is TGTGCCAGCAGCTTAAAGCGGACTAGTGAATACAATGAGCAGTTCTTC.

This clonotype was recorded at least ten times. CDR3 sequence: CASSLAEGTQYF. The CDR3 DNA sequence: TGTGCCAGCAGCTTAGCGGAGGGGACGCAGTATTTT. The chain recombines TRBV7-9 with TRBJ2-3; TRBD2 might be the D (6 bases). V was shortened by 0 bases and J by 9 bases, with 7 bases between the two germline ends. Germline CDR1 SEHNR, CDR2 FQNEAQ (reference sequence). The CDR3 has 12 residues.

This clonotype was seen ten or more times. The V gene is TRBV7-9, the J gene TRBJ2-2; D is unclear. V shed 5 bases and J shed 3 bases, with 13 bases lying between them. CDR3 length equals 15 residues. Per the germline V gene, CDR1 is SEHNR and CDR2 is FQNEAQ (reference sequence). CDR3 nucleotides: TGTGCCAGCAGCCACCGGGCCCTCGACACCGGGGAGCTGTTTTTT. It codes for CASSHRALDTGELFF.

This clonotype was picked up many times. This chain uses TRBV6-5 with TRBJ2-1; 7 bases match TRBD1. This CDR3 region has 13 residues. With 9 bases clipped from V and 1 base from J, the junction kept 3 bases outside the gene matches. CDR1 is MNHEY, CDR2 SVGAGI, per germline. The CDR3 is CASNRGSYNEQFF. The CDR3 DNA follows: TGTGCCAGTAACAGGGGTTCCTACAATGAGCAGTTCTTC.

This clonotype was detected ten times or more. The gene calls are TRBV20-1 and TRBJ2-5, with D perhaps assigned TRBD1 or TRBD2 (6 bases each). The CDR3 consists of 13 residues. The V gene lost 5 bases and the J gene lost 4 bases, with 14 bases spanning the gap. CDR1 and CDR2 (germline): DFQATT, SNEGSKA (reference sequence). The CDR3 loop reads CSAFEGGGETQYF. Here the CDR3 DNA reads TGCAGTGCTTTCGAGGGGGGAGGAGAGACCCAGTACTTC.

Worth noting for this clonotype: A far larger clone is one nucleotide away, so this likely arose from a read error. J is TRBJ1-1 and V is TRBV11-3; possibly TRBD1 for D (5 bases). This CDR3 is 16 amino acids long. Germline V gene lookup returns CDR1 SGHNT and CDR2 YENEEA. In DNA, the CDR3 is TGTGCCAGCAGCTTATATTCCGGGACCTACGGGACTGAAGCTTACTTT. Its translation is CASSLYSGTYGTEAYF.

In its sample, this clonotype was seen many times. The V call is TRBV6-5, the J call TRBJ1-4; 7 bases fit TRBD2. The J call may be mistaken, given a closer DNA end match to TRBJ2-3. Germline V lookup: CDR1 MNHEY, CDR2 SVGAGI. The CDR3 totals 13 residues. The CDR3 coding sequence is TGTGCCAGCAGTTACGGGGGGACTACTACGCAGTATTTT. Its protein is CASSYGGTTTQYF.

In its sample, this clonotype was seen many times. The V and J genes are TRBV5-1 and TRBJ2-7; 8 nucleotides agree with TRBD1. J lost 0 bases, V lost 2 bases, and 1 base had no gene match. Germline V gene sequence: CDR1 SGHRS, CDR2 YFSETQ. CDR3 length: 14 amino acids. DNA for the CDR3: TGCGCCAGCAGCTTCCAGGGGGCCTCCTACGAGCAGTACTTC. Protein sequence: CASSFQGASYEQYF.

V and J are TRBV20-1 and TRBJ1-5, with D unresolved. Germline CDR1 and CDR2: DFQATT and SNEGSKA (reference sequence). This CDR3 comprises 12 residues. Trimming stripped 6 bases from V and 10 bases from J, with 16 bases between. The CDR3 loop is CSASFRMDPQHF. CDR3 DNA sequence: TGCAGTGCCTCTTTTCGAATGGATCCCCAGCATTTT.

This clonotype was counted only a few times. At one end the junction does not follow the germline gene, possibly because of a read error. V usage is TRBV6-2 or TRBV6-3 and J usage is TRBJ1-1; TRBD1 is a possible D gene (5 bases). The germline V gene encodes CDR1 MNHEY and CDR2 SVGEGT. The CDR3 loop spans 17 amino acids. The CDR3 bases are TGTGCCAGCAGTCACTCAGGGCCCCCGGTAGAAGTCGATGAAGCTTTCTTT. The encoded protein is CASSHSGPPVEVDEAFF.

About this clonotype itself: This clone may be a read error of a much larger clone one base away. The chain joins TRBV18 to TRBJ1-1; D remains ambiguous. The V gene lost 0 bases and the J gene lost 1 base, with 9 bases spanning the gap. Germline CDR1 is KGHSH and CDR2 is LQKENI. The CDR3 covers 15 residues. The CDR3 reads CASSPPLTSNTEAFF. CDR3 sequence (DNA): TGTGCCAGCTCACCACCTCTAACGTCGAACACTGAAGCTTTCTTT.

This clonotype was observed many times. The chain has TRBV7-6 and TRBJ2-1, with D possibly TRBD2 on 7 matching bases. The CDR3 loop spans 16 amino acids. Germline V gene sequence: CDR1 SGHVS, CDR2 FNYEAQ. V lost 1 base, J lost 5 bases, and 15 bases lay in between. CDR3 sequence: CASSLVRGAINNEQFF. The CDR3 region has the DNA TGTGCCAGCAGCTTAGTTCGGGGGGCCATAAACAATGAGCAGTTCTTC.

V is TRBV5-1 and J is TRBJ1-1, with TRBD1 identical over 7 bases. V dropped 0 bases and J dropped 4; count of bases not matched to a gene: 3. Germline CDR1 SGHRS, CDR2 YFSETQ. The CDR3 runs 14 residues. The CDR3 spells CASSLVGGSTEAFF. CDR3 DNA: TGCGCCAGCAGCTTGGTAGGGGGCAGCACTGAAGCTTTCTTT.

This clonotype was counted ten times or more. The chain couples TRBV19 to TRBJ1-5; D is unresolved. V shed 5 bases and J shed 11 bases, with 31 bases lying between them. CDR1 and CDR2 (germline): LNHDA, SQIVND (reference sequence). The CDR3 runs 18 residues. Written as DNA, the CDR3 is TGTGCCAGTAGTGAATTAACAGCGAAGAGGGAGCCGTTGAGGACCCAGCATTTT. Translation: CASSELTAKREPLRTQHF.

This clonotype has a count of ten or more. The rearrangement links TRBV5-1 to TRBJ2-5; 10 bases fit TRBD1. Germline V gives CDR1 SGHRS, CDR2 YFSETQ. J was trimmed by 5 bases and V by 4 bases; bases with no gene match: 11. The length of the CDR3 is 16 residues. In DNA, the CDR3 is TGCGCCAGCAGCCCAAGGACAGGGGGTAATGGGGAGACCCAGTACTTC. This codes for CASSPRTGGNGETQYF.